The source of this T cell receptor beta chain is a study of Ad26.COV2.S vaccination and SARS-CoV-2 variants. Study overall: Dosing was one shot or two shots 56 days apart.

Findings and limits, study-wide: Substantial post-vaccination breadth of spike-specific CD8+ and CD4+ T cell responses was reported.

Generated by immunoSEQ multiplex PCR, the TCRdb table keeps only in-frame clones and is missing some. The table lists about 680,000 clones, 89% of them singletons. Treatment denoted: over 15 received Ad26.COV2.S at low or high dose, single or two shots; roughly five received placebo; per-sample allocation not given. Sampling happened 63 days after the first vaccine or placebo injection. Participants' vaccine, an Ad26 vector, delivered Wuhan-strain SARS-CoV-2 spike. In regard to this clone: No antigen is known for it. Other DNA sequences within the sample encode an identical CDR3.

Deletions cut 0 bases from V and 1 base from J, with 3 bases between. The CDR3 runs to 13 residues. Germline V lookup: CDR1 MNHEY, CDR2 SMNVEV (reference sequence). The V and J genes are TRBV27 and TRBJ1-1; unclear D gene. The sequence was collected from a person between 18 and 65 years old who received the Ad26.COV2.S COVID-19 vaccine or a placebo. The material was peripheral blood, obtained in a trial of Ad26.COV2.S vaccine versus placebo. CDR3 loop: CASSLSENTEAFF. The CDR3 DNA reads TGTGCCAGCAGTTTATCCGAGAACACTGAAGCTTTCTTT.